This entry lists 3 T cell receptor beta chains sequenced from one sample in a study of T cell repertoires in cytomegalovirus infection. TCRdb recomputed calls from the reads with MiXCR, one row per CDR3 protein. The top ten hold under 3.5% of the sample, which has roughly 760,000 distinct CDR3 sequences, roughly 36% seen once. Sample: PBMCs. These receptors originate from a human donor in good health (CMV status not recorded). Some clones in this sample may be carry-over from other donors' samples.

The chain employs TRBV5-1 and TRBJ2-2; 7 bases match TRBD1. V lost 2 bases, J lost 4 bases, and 5 bases stayed unmatched. CDR1 SGHRS and CDR2 YFSETQ come from the germline V gene. The CDR3 loop spans 15 amino acids. The CDR3 DNA is TGCGCCAGCAGCTTCGACAGGGCGGGCACCGGGGAGCTGTTTTTT. Translation gives CASSFDRAGTGELFF.

This chain joins TRBV3-1 and TRBJ2-7, with D possibly being TRBD2 (5 bases). V was trimmed by 1 base and J by 3 bases, leaving 7 bases between them. CDR1 is LGHDT, CDR2 YNNKEL, per germline (reference sequence). The CDR3 length is 13 residues. CDR3 coding DNA: TGTGCCAGCAGCCAAGGAGGGTTCTACGAGCAGTACTTC. Protein sequence: CASSQGGFYEQYF.

This clonotype was detected a few times. This sequence joins TRBV12-3 or TRBV12-4 and TRBJ1-5, with TRBD1 matching 11 bases. This CDR3 contains 19 residues. Trimming removed 6 bases from V and 3 bases from J; junction bases left unmatched: 16. The CDR3, as DNA: TGTGCCAGCAGACCAGACGGACAGGGGGCTCAGGATATCAATCAGCCCCAGCATTTT. Its translation: CASRPDGQGAQDINQPQHF.